The TCR beta chain described here comes from a study of STAT5B mutations in CD4+ large granular lymphocyte leukemia. This clone was picked up a small number of times. Per the germline V gene, CDR1 is KGHSH and CDR2 is LQKENI. This CDR3 comprises 13 residues. The trim removed 3 bases at V and 7 bases at J, leaving 5 bases unmatched. Assay used: immunoSEQ multiplex PCR; TCRdb lists only in-frame clones, some missing. The profile shows more than 20,000 clones, about four fifths of them singletons. The chain links TRBV18 to TRBJ1-2, with 7 bases lining up with TRBD1. The TCR sequence derives from a human donor in good health. The sequenced material came from CD4+ T cells from blood buffy coats. Here the CDR3 DNA reads TGTGCCAGCTCACCCGGACAGGAAATTGGCTACACCTTC. It yields the protein CASSPGQEIGYTF.